The 27 T cell receptor beta chains below all came from one sample that was sequenced in a study of blood T cell repertoires in COVID-19. Profiled with immunoSEQ multiplex PCR; TCRdb holds only in-frame clones, not every one. The sample contains some 150,000 clones, roughly 87% of which appear only once. Sequencing used peripheral blood. These TCRs come from a woman aged 55-75 years who had recovered from COVID-19.

The chain recombines TRBV5-4 with TRBJ1-3; no firm D call. Germline V gene data show CDR1 as SGHNT and CDR2 as YYREEE (reference sequence). Trimming took off 4 bases at V and 0 bases at J, with 11 bases between the two ends. The CDR3 is 15 residues long. CDR3: CASSPDPFSGNTIYF. The CDR3 DNA sequence: TGTGCCAGCAGCCCAGATCCGTTCTCTGGAAACACCATATATTTT.

The chain recombines TRBV2 with TRBJ1-3; D ambiguous. Trimming removed 7 bases at V and 0 bases at J, with 16 bases between. From germline, CDR1 is SNHLY and CDR2 FYNNEI. This CDR3 spans 16 amino acids. The CDR3 region has the DNA TGTGCCAGCACGAACCCTATAGGGAGCTCTGGAAACACCATATATTTT. Its translation: CASTNPIGSSGNTIYF.

The rearrangement uses TRBV5-4 and TRBJ1-3; 7 bases align to TRBD1. V shed 0 bases, J shed 2 bases, and the junction held 2 bases outside the gene matches. This CDR3 has 15 amino acids. Per germline, CDR1 SGHNT and CDR2 YYREEE (reference sequence). The CDR3 DNA follows: TGTGCCAGCAGCTTGGACAGGGGTACTGGAAACACCATATATTTT. Translating it yields CASSLDRGTGNTIYF.

Of note for this clone: At one boundary the junction diverges from the germline segment, which might be a read error. The CDR3 DNA is TGTGCCGGGAGCGGGGACCGCTCCTCCAATGAGCAGTTCTTC. Its protein is CAGSGDRSSNEQFF. The chain links TRBV2 to TRBJ2-1, with TRBD2 matching 7 bases. Germline CDR1 reads SNHLY; CDR2 reads FYNNEI. The CDR3 sequence is 14 residues long.

This clone has just a few counts. The identical CDR3 is also encoded by other nucleotide sequences in the sample. V usage is TRBV5-1 and J usage is TRBJ2-2; 7 bases line up with TRBD1. V gave up 4 bases and J gave up 0 bases; unmatched junction bases: 3. This CDR3 region has 15 residues. Looked up from germline, CDR1 is SGHRS and CDR2 is YFSETQ. This CDR3 is CASSPGTANTGELFF. In DNA form, the CDR3 reads TGCGCCAGCAGCCCCGGGACAGCGAACACCGGGGAGCTGTTTTTT.

The gene calls are TRBV11-1 and TRBJ1-2, with D possibly TRBD1 on 5 matching bases. Germline CDR1 reads SGHAT; CDR2 reads FQDESV (reference sequence). The V and J ends lost 3 bases and 4 bases respectively, with 9 bases between them. The CDR3 is 13 residues long. CDR3 in amino acids: CASSFPGSYGYTF. For the CDR3, the DNA is TGTGCCAGCAGCTTTCCAGGGTCCTATGGCTACACCTTC.

This rearrangement joins TRBV9 to TRBJ2-7; 8 nucleotides line up with TRBD2. Germline CDR1 SGDLS, CDR2 YYNGEE. The V and J ends lost 0 bases and 6 bases, in that order; junction bases with no gene match: 5. The CDR3 is 14 residues long. The CDR3, as DNA: TGTGCCAGCAGCGTAGGCGGGGGGACCCTCGAGCAGTACTTC. It codes for CASSVGGGTLEQYF.

The chain has TRBV9 and TRBJ1-3; 7 positions match TRBD1. With V trimmed by 4 bases and J by 8 bases, 6 bases remained unmatched. Germline values: CDR1 SGDLS, CDR2 YYNGEE. The CDR3 consists of 13 residues. The CDR3, as DNA: TGTGCCAGCAGCCGAAACCAGGGGGACACCATATATTTT. This translates into CASSRNQGDTIYF.

The chain carries TRBV23-1 and TRBJ2-5; 11 nucleotides line up with TRBD1. TRBV23-1 is an ORF; its function is uncertain. The CDR3 has 18 residues. J was trimmed by 3 bases and V by 4 bases; bases with no gene match: 13. The CDR3 nucleotides are TGCGCCAGCAGTCTTTATCGGACAGGGGGCAAACCGGAAGAGACCCAGTACTTC. This codes for CASSLYRTGGKPEETQYF.

The chain joins TRBV7-9 to TRBJ1-4; weak D call: TRBD1 (5 bases). Germline lookup yields CDR1 SEHNR and CDR2 FQNEAQ (reference sequence). CDR3 size: 16 residues. Deletions cut 5 bases from V and 0 bases from J, with 13 bases between. The CDR3 loop reads CASSPRGQATNEKLFF. DNA of the CDR3: TGTGCCAGCAGCCCTAGAGGACAAGCAACTAATGAAAAACTGTTTTTT. Using reference TRBV7-9 and TRBJ1-4 for the parts outside the CDR3, the full variable domain is DTGVSQNPRHKITKRGQNVTFRCDPISEHNRLYWYRQTLGQGPEFLTYFQNEAQLEKSRLLSDRFSAERPKGSFSTLEIQRTEQGDSAMYLCASSPRGQATNEKLFFGSGTQLSVL.

The rearrangement links TRBV27 to TRBJ1-2, with 9 positions matching TRBD1. V trimming: 8 bases; J trimming: 8 bases; junction bases outside the gene matches: 12. CDR1 MNHEY and CDR2 SMNVEV come from the germline V gene (reference sequence). This CDR3 has 14 amino acids. The CDR3 DNA sequence: TGTGCCAGCTGGACAGGGGCCGGATTGCTGGGCTACACCTTC. Its protein is CASWTGAGLLGYTF.

V and J are TRBV10-3 and TRBJ2-3; D is unclear. V was shortened by 4 bases and J by 1 base, with 3 bases between the two germline ends. This CDR3 comprises 12 residues. Germline CDR1 is ENHRY and CDR2 is SYGVKD. The CDR3 loop reads CAISGGTDTQYF. The CDR3 bases are TGTGCCATCAGTGGAGGCACAGATACGCAGTATTTT.

J is TRBJ2-1 and V is TRBV13, with D possibly matching TRBD2 (6 bases). Deletions cut 5 bases from V and 7 bases from J, with 21 bases between. The CDR3 sequence is 16 residues long. The germline V gene encodes CDR1 PRHDT and CDR2 FYEKMQ (reference sequence). DNA of the CDR3: TGTGCCAGCAGCCCCCGTTTCCGGGGAGGAAAGAATGAGCAGTTCTTC. Its translation: CASSPRFRGGKNEQFF.

The chain recombines TRBV3-1 (or the pseudogene TRBV3-2) with TRBJ2-1; 8 bases line up with TRBD2. Trimming removed 7 bases from V and 4 bases from J; junction bases left unmatched: 9. The V gene's germline CDR1 is LGHDT and CDR2 YNNKEL (reference sequence). This CDR3 is 15 amino acids long. The CDR3 loop is CASIGNGGGYNEQFF. CDR3 in DNA: TGTGCCAGCATAGGAAACGGGGGGGGTTACAATGAGCAGTTCTTC.

V gene TRBV28 combines with J gene TRBJ2-5, with TRBD1 identical over 11 bases. Germline trimming cut 7 bases from V and 6 bases from J; bases unmatched to any gene: 4. CDR3 length: 13 residues. From germline, CDR1 is MDHEN and CDR2 SYDVKM. The CDR3 sequence: CASTGQGEKTQYF. DNA of the CDR3: TGTGCCAGCACGGGACAGGGGGAGAAGACCCAGTACTTC.

The V and J genes are TRBV29-1 and TRBJ1-2; 9 positions agree with TRBD1. Germline values: CDR1 SQVTM, CDR2 ANQGSEA. The length of the CDR3 is 13 residues. The V and J ends lost 4 bases and 8 bases, in that order; junction bases with no gene match: 8. The CDR3 nucleotides are TGCAGCGTTGGGACCGACAGGGGGTACGGCTACACCTTC. This codes for CSVGTDRGYGYTF.

The chain has TRBV27 and TRBJ2-7, with TRBD1 matching over 10 bases. Germline V gene sequence: CDR1 MNHEY, CDR2 SMNVEV (reference sequence). V lost 8 bases, J lost 9 bases, and 10 bases stayed unmatched. This CDR3 region has 13 residues. CDR3 residues: CASAVTGGSGQYF. The CDR3 bases are TGTGCCAGCGCCGTGACAGGGGGCTCTGGGCAGTACTTC.

The CDR3 region is CASSQGTANSPLHF. The CDR3 DNA follows: TGCGCCAGCAGCCAAGGGACAGCTAATTCACCCCTCCACTTT. J is TRBJ1-6 and V is TRBV4-1; maybe TRBD1 (6 bases). Germline V CDR1 and CDR2: MGHRA, YSYEKL. This CDR3 region has 14 residues. The V end was cut by 1 base, the J end by 6 bases, with 7 bases between.

The chain combines TRBV9 with TRBJ2-5, with a possible D match to TRBD1 (5 bases). V was shortened by 0 bases and J by 7 bases, with 19 bases between the two germline ends. CDR3 size: 16 residues. Germline loops: CDR1 SGDLS, CDR2 YYNGEE. Here the CDR3 reads CASSVAVAGHLGTQYF. The CDR3 DNA is TGTGCCAGCAGCGTAGCGGTTGCCGGACATCTTGGGACCCAGTACTTC.

The chain joins TRBV6-6 to TRBJ2-7; 8 bases agree with TRBD1. Germline V gene sequence: CDR1 MNHNY, CDR2 SVGAGI (reference sequence). The CDR3 contains 16 residues. V shed 4 bases, J shed 5 bases, and the junction held 13 bases outside the gene matches. The CDR3 DNA reads TGTGCCAGCAGTTGGGGGGCGGGACAGGTTTCGGACGAGCAGTACTTC. Translation gives CASSWGAGQVSDEQYF.

This chain's CDR3 is CASSLGLAGAYEQYF. DNA for the CDR3: TGTGCCAGCAGTCTGGGACTAGCGGGGGCCTACGAGCAGTACTTC. The V and J genes are TRBV7-2 and TRBJ2-7; TRBD2 matches 14 bases. This CDR3 has 15 residues. The V gene end was trimmed by 6 bases and the J gene end by 2 bases; junction bases not matched to a gene: 3. CDR1 is SGHTA, CDR2 FQGNSA, per germline.

This clone showed up just once. The chain links TRBV10-3 to TRBJ1-2; 7 positions agree with TRBD1. The CDR3 is 14 amino acids. The V and J ends lost 10 bases and 0 bases, in that order; junction bases with no gene match: 8. Germline V gene lookup returns CDR1 ENHRY and CDR2 SYGVKD. The CDR3 protein is CASSTGLPNYGYTF. CDR3 DNA: TGTGCCAGCTCGACAGGGCTACCTAACTATGGCTACACCTTC.

The chain couples TRBV24-1 to TRBJ1-3; D is possibly TRBD1 (5 bases). The ends were cut back, 3 bases at V and 2 bases at J, with 10 bases in the middle. The germline V gene has CDR1 KGHDR and CDR2 SFDVKD. CDR3 length equals 15 residues. In DNA form, the CDR3 reads TGTGCCACCAGTGATGGGGGGGGGACTGGAAACACCATATATTTT. It encodes CATSDGGGTGNTIYF.

This rearrangement joins TRBV24-1 to TRBJ2-5; TRBD1 agrees at 7 bases. The CDR3 extends over 15 amino acids. Germline V gives CDR1 KGHDR, CDR2 SFDVKD. V gave up 3 bases and J gave up 5 bases; unmatched junction bases: 8. CDR3 region: CATSDPRQGGETQYF. The CDR3 region has the DNA TGTGCCACCAGTGATCCACGACAGGGTGGGGAGACCCAGTACTTC.

The rearrangement links TRBV27 to TRBJ2-7; 7 bases map to TRBD1. Germline CDR1 and CDR2: MNHEY and SMNVEV (reference sequence). V shed 6 bases, J shed 2 bases, and the junction held 13 bases outside the gene matches. This CDR3 contains 16 residues. The CDR3 loop reads CASSRRGLTGTYEQYF. The CDR3 DNA reads as TGTGCCAGCAGCCGAAGGGGTTTGACAGGGACCTACGAGCAGTACTTC.

The genes are TRBV7-9 and TRBJ1-1; a weak D match, TRBD1 (5 bases). Germline V gene lookup returns CDR1 SEHNR and CDR2 FQNEAQ (reference sequence). This CDR3 has 14 residues. V lost 3 bases, J lost 8 bases, and 16 bases lay in between. The CDR3 here is CASSFDFETAEAFF. In DNA form, the CDR3 reads TGTGCCAGCAGCTTTGATTTTGAGACAGCCGAAGCTTTCTTT.

The chain has TRBV28 and TRBJ2-5, with TRBD1 matching over 7 bases. Trimming cost V 6 bases and J 5 bases; bases outside gene matches: 15. Per the germline V gene, CDR1 is MDHEN and CDR2 is SYDVKM. The CDR3 runs 16 residues. CDR3 bases: TGTGCCAGCAGCCTTGGGGGCGGACAGGCCCAGGAGACCCAGTACTTC. Encoded protein: CASSLGGGQAQETQYF.